This passage covers 21 T cell receptor beta chains from one sample sequenced in a study of T cells in Graves' hyperthyroidism and ophthalmopathy (dated by TCRdb to about 2019). To prepare the library, multiplex PCR was applied. Sequencing used an Illumina HiSeq 2000. The TCR beta CDR3 regions were amplified from the RNA transcripts. For the first round of RT-PCR on the TCR CDR3, the HTBI primer set was used together with the Qiagen OneStep RT-PCR kit. The public reads were reanalyzed by TCRdb: fastp trimming at Q25, MiXCR alignment, in-frame beta chains only. For every CDR3 protein sequence, its rows merge into one entry that carries the most common genes and DNA. This sample has roughly 560,000 distinct CDR3 sequences in its table, and roughly 15% of those were observed once. About 3.9% of the sample goes to the ten largest clones. The sample consisted of blood. Source of these receptors: a woman aged 40 to 50 with Graves' ophthalmopathy.

This clonotype was seen a handful of times. The V call is TRBV29-1, the J call TRBJ2-7; D uncertain. Germline loops: CDR1 SQVTM, CDR2 ANQGSEA. The CDR3 totals 10 residues. Trimming cost V 1 base and J 5 bases, with 3 bases left between them. CDR3 bases: TGCAGCGTTGAAGTCGACGAGCAGTACTTC. Translating it yields CSVEVDEQYF.

The chain couples TRBV11-2 to TRBJ2-7, with D possibly matching TRBD2 (6 bases). CDR1 is SGHAT, CDR2 FQNNGV, per germline. Trimming took 1 base from V and 8 from J, leaving 15 bases between them. The CDR3 extends over 14 amino acids. The CDR3 here is CASSLVGEASQQYF. CDR3 DNA sequence: TGTGCCAGCAGCTTAGTTGGGGAGGCTTCTCAGCAGTACTTC.

The J gene is TRBJ1-3, the V gene TRBV6-1; D is unclear. The V and J ends lost 6 bases and 0 bases respectively, with 12 bases between them. Germline CDR1 MNHNS, CDR2 SASEGT. This CDR3 is built from 15 residues. Here the CDR3 reads CASSPAHISGNTIYF. DNA for the CDR3: TGTGCCAGCAGCCCCGCTCATATCTCTGGAAACACCATATATTTT.

This clonotype came up many times. This chain uses TRBV12-3 or TRBV12-4 with TRBJ1-2; 7 bases map to TRBD1. V lost 1 base to trimming and J lost 8 bases; unmatched junction nucleotides: 7. This CDR3 has 14 residues. CDR3 nucleotide sequence: TGTGCCAGCAGTTTAGGTCTGACAGGGTACGGCTACACCTTC. Its protein product is CASSLGLTGYGYTF.

This clonotype was recorded many times. The CDR3 loop is CATSKAGDTGELFF. The CDR3 coding sequence is TGTGCCACCAGTAAAGCAGGGGACACCGGGGAGCTGTTTTTT. This chain links TRBV24-1 with TRBJ2-2; tentative D call: TRBD1 (6 bases). This CDR3 contains 14 residues. Trimming removed 6 bases from V and 3 bases from J, with 10 bases in between. Germline V CDR1 and CDR2: KGHDR, SFDVKD.

This clonotype was picked up many times. V is TRBV28 and J is TRBJ2-4; D not certain. V gave up 3 bases and J gave up 0 bases, with 12 bases separating them. Germline V gene lookup returns CDR1 MDHEN and CDR2 SYDVKM. This CDR3 has 16 amino acids. The CDR3 DNA is TGTGCCAGCAGTTTCGAGCGTATCATAGCCAAAAACATTCAGTACTTC. Protein sequence: CASSFERIIAKNIQYF.

The sample holds many counts of this clonotype. This chain uses TRBV6-5 with TRBJ2-7, with TRBD1 matching over 8 bases. The CDR3 loop spans 13 amino acids. The V gene end was trimmed by 2 bases and the J gene end by 6 bases; junction bases not matched to a gene: 3. Looked up from germline, CDR1 is MNHEY and CDR2 is SVGAGI. Written as DNA, the CDR3 is TGTGCCAGCAGTTACCGGACAGGGCGCGAGCAGTACTTC. Translated: CASSYRTGREQYF.

This clonotype was found many times. This chain links TRBV19 with TRBJ2-7; 10 positions match TRBD2. V was clipped by 4 bases and J by 5 bases; unmatched bases: 11. The CDR3 loop spans 16 amino acids. Germline lookup yields CDR1 LNHDA and CDR2 SQIVND (reference sequence). CDR3 residues: CASSNSGRALHNEQYF. For the CDR3, the DNA is TGTGCCAGTAGTAACAGCGGGAGGGCCCTTCACAACGAGCAGTACTTC.

This clonotype was observed many times. CDR3 region: CASSLQRELETQYF. In nucleotides, the CDR3 is TGTGCCAGCAGCCTCCAGCGGGAGTTAGAGACCCAGTACTTC. V is TRBV11-1 and J is TRBJ2-5; 8 bases are shared with TRBD2. Germline CDR1 reads SGHAT; CDR2 reads FQDESV (reference sequence). CDR3 length: 14 residues. The junction had 6 bases not matched to a gene; V was cut back by 5 bases and J by 4 bases.

The chain carries TRBV3-1 and TRBJ1-2; the D is unclear. The CDR3 is 13 amino acids. Germline CDR1 reads LGHDT; CDR2 reads YNNKEL (reference sequence). V lost 0 bases, J lost 2 bases, and 4 bases lay in between. CDR3: CASSQEYNYGYTF. The CDR3 bases are TGTGCCAGCAGCCAAGAGTACAACTATGGCTACACCTTC.

V and J are TRBV4-3 and TRBJ2-7; D is possibly TRBD1 (5 bases). Trimming took off 4 bases at V and 0 bases at J, with 16 bases between the two ends. Germline V lookup: CDR1 LGHNA, CDR2 YSLEER. This CDR3 region has 16 residues. The DNA of the CDR3 is TGCGCCAGCAGCCCAGGACACCTCATGAGCTCCTACGAGCAGTACTTC. As protein: CASSPGHLMSSYEQYF.

This clonotype was observed many times. The chain combines TRBV20-1 with TRBJ2-7; 7 nucleotides agree with TRBD2. The CDR3 extends over 15 amino acids. Trimming removed 0 bases from V and 4 bases from J; junction bases left unmatched: 9. In germline, CDR1 is DFQATT, CDR2 SNEGSKA (reference sequence). DNA of the CDR3: TGCAGTGCTAGAGATGGGGCGGGAGATATGTACGAGCAGTACTTC. It yields the protein CSARDGAGDMYEQYF.

This clonotype has ten or more counts. The chain couples TRBV6-1 to TRBJ1-2; D call uncertain. V was trimmed by 7 bases and J by 5 bases, leaving 20 bases between them. CDR3 length equals 15 residues. Germline-derived CDR1 and CDR2 are MNHNS and SASEGT. For the CDR3, the DNA is TGTGCCAGCACCCTAAGCGTCAGAAACGGGTATGGCTACACCTTC. It codes for CASTLSVRNGYGYTF.

This clonotype showed up many times. The CDR3 ends on some other residue instead of the conserved phenylalanine or tryptophan, so this is likely a read error. This chain's CDR3 is CASSDTVQPQHL. The DNA of the CDR3 is TGCGCCAGCAGTGACACCGTTCAGCCCCAGCATCTT. The rearrangement joins TRBV10-1 to TRBJ1-5; no definite D call. The CDR3 loop spans 12 amino acids. Germline V gene data show CDR1 as WNHNN and CDR2 as SYGVQD (reference sequence). V was trimmed by 3 bases and J by 6 bases, leaving 6 bases between them.

This clonotype was found many times. The chain combines TRBV15 with TRBJ1-5, with D possibly matching TRBD1 (6 bases). The V gene's germline CDR1 is LNHNV and CDR2 YYDKDF (reference sequence). V was shortened by 0 bases and J by 4 bases, with 13 bases between the two germline ends. The CDR3 loop spans 16 amino acids. CDR3 in amino acids: CATSRERSGANQPQHF. CDR3 DNA: TGTGCCACCAGCAGAGAACGCTCAGGGGCTAATCAGCCCCAGCATTTT.

This clonotype was seen a handful of times. The chain is built from TRBV20-1 and TRBJ2-2; 7 positions match TRBD2. This CDR3 region has 12 residues. Per germline, CDR1 DFQATT and CDR2 SNEGSKA (reference sequence). The junction had 5 bases not matched to a gene; V was cut back by 6 bases and J by 7 bases. CDR3 DNA: TGCAGTGCGGTTCGCGGGAGCGGGGAGCTGTTTTTT. Amino acid sequence: CSAVRGSGELFF.

This clonotype came up many times. CDR3 in DNA: TGTGCCAGCAGCCCCTACAGGAGCGGCGCAACGTTTGTCTACGAGCAGTACTTC. This codes for CASSPYRSGATFVYEQYF. This rearrangement joins TRBV11-2 to TRBJ2-7, with D perhaps being TRBD1 or TRBD2 (5 bases each). The CDR3 totals 18 residues. V gave up 5 bases and J gave up 3 bases, with 26 bases separating them. CDR1 SGHAT and CDR2 FQNNGV come from the germline V gene.

The V call is TRBV6-1, the J call TRBJ1-6; 8 nucleotides align to TRBD1. Germline V gives CDR1 MNHNS, CDR2 SASEGT. With 5 bases clipped from V and 7 bases from J, the junction kept 7 bases outside the gene matches. This CDR3 has 15 amino acids. The CDR3 sequence is CASSTKTGDNSPLHF. The CDR3 bases are TGTGCCAGCAGTACCAAGACAGGGGACAATTCACCCCTCCACTTT.

This clonotype was recorded many times. V usage is TRBV2 and J usage is TRBJ1-5; D is unclear. The CDR3 length is 13 residues. CDR1 and CDR2 (germline): SNHLY, FYNNEI. Trimming left V 4 bases short and J 3 bases short, with 7 bases between. CDR3 sequence reads: CASSASINQPQHF. CDR3 in DNA: TGTGCCAGCAGTGCTTCCATCAATCAGCCCCAGCATTTT.

This clonotype was observed a handful of times. The chain links TRBV30 to TRBJ2-7, with D unclear. This CDR3 is built from 11 residues. The V end was cut by 2 bases, the J end by 2 bases, with 4 bases between. Germline V gene data show CDR1 as GTSNPN and CDR2 as SVGIG (reference sequence). The CDR3 nucleotides are TGTGCCTGGAGTAGTCCCTACGAGCAGTACTTC. It translates to CAWSSPYEQYF.

This clonotype was counted ten times or more. The chain combines TRBV9 with TRBJ1-2, with 7 bases fitting TRBD1. Germline V gives CDR1 SGDLS, CDR2 YYNGEE. V lost 3 bases and J lost 5; bases outside the gene matches: 10. CDR3 length equals 15 residues. CDR3 amino acids: CASSADRVTLYGYTF. For the CDR3, the DNA is TGTGCCAGCAGCGCCGACAGGGTGACCCTTTATGGCTACACCTTC.